The next 27 T cell receptor beta chains were all read from a single sample in a study of human T cells and chemical hapten exposure. As to time point: patch test 1, 2 weeks after DPC sensitization. The sample's treatment: therapeutic diphenylcyclopropenone sensitization with weekly scalp DPC. MiXCR, applied by TCRdb to the RACE reads, yields one record per CDR3 protein. The repertoire holds tens of thousands of distinct CDR3 sequences, with around 11% as singletons. Here the sequenced sample was whole blood, taken in connection with sensitization to the hapten diphenylcyclopropenone (DPC). The receptors derive from a woman aged 50 to 60 with alopecia areata. Some clones in this sample may be carry-over from other donors' samples.

V is TRBV2 and J is TRBJ2-7; 9 nucleotides line up with TRBD1. Germline V lookup: CDR1 SNHLY, CDR2 FYNNEI. The CDR3 covers 18 residues. The junction had 15 bases not matched to a gene; V was cut back by 1 base and J by 5 bases. CDR3 region: CASSEGAGFGTGSHEQYF. DNA for the CDR3: TGTGCCAGCAGTGAAGGGGCAGGATTCGGGACAGGGTCCCACGAGCAGTACTTC.

The table lists this clonotype with many counts. J is TRBJ2-4 and V is TRBV4-3; D may correspond to TRBD1 or TRBD2 (5 bases each). The ends were cut back, 0 bases at V and 3 bases at J, with 12 bases in the middle. The CDR3 runs to 16 residues. Germline CDR1 is LGHNA and CDR2 is YSLEER. DNA of the CDR3: TGCGCCAGCAGCCAAGACCAAAGGGGAGTCAAAAACATTCAGTACTTC. Its translation is CASSQDQRGVKNIQYF.

This clonotype has at least ten counts. This chain uses TRBV28 with TRBJ2-1, with 9 bases that match TRBD2. With 1 base clipped from V and 6 bases from J, the junction kept 19 bases outside the gene matches. This CDR3 is 20 amino acids long. The germline V gene encodes CDR1 MDHEN and CDR2 SYDVKM. This CDR3 reads CASSLSTSSWREGGFNEQFF. CDR3 in DNA: TGTGCCAGCAGTTTATCAACATCGAGCTGGCGGGAGGGCGGTTTCAATGAGCAGTTCTTC. Filled out from reference TRBV28 and TRBJ2-1, the complete variable domain reads DVKVTQSSRYLVKRTGEKVFLECVQDMDHENMFWYRQDPGLGLRLIYFSYDVKMKEKGDIPEGYSVSREKKERFSLILESASTNQTSMYLCASSLSTSSWREGGFNEQFFGPGTRLTVL.

This clonotype occurred many times. The J gene is TRBJ1-2, the V gene TRBV6-5; D unclear. The CDR3 is made up of 13 amino acids. CDR1 and CDR2 from the germline V gene are MNHEY and SVGAGI. The V end lost 0 bases, the J end lost 4 bases, and 6 bases lay between the germline ends. The CDR3 DNA reads as TGTGCCAGCAGTTACTCCAGCTTCTATGGCTACACCTTC. Its protein is CASSYSSFYGYTF.

This chain connects TRBV12-3 or TRBV12-4 to TRBJ2-1; no clear D. Trimming took 5 bases from V and 4 from J, leaving 6 bases between them. The CDR3 has 12 amino acids. CDR3 region: CASSVGYNEQFF. CDR3 in DNA: TGTGCCAGCAGTGTAGGGTACAATGAGCAGTTCTTC.

The genes are TRBV12-3 or TRBV12-4 and TRBJ1-6; D remains ambiguous. CDR3 length equals 14 residues. Deletions cut 6 bases from V and 7 bases from J, with 13 bases between. The CDR3 loop is CASSRQAVNSPLHF. The CDR3 DNA reads as TGTGCCAGCAGCCGTCAGGCCGTCAATTCACCCCTCCACTTT.

There are a few counts of this clonotype. This chain joins TRBV12-3 or TRBV12-4 and TRBJ2-7; D may match TRBD1 or TRBD2 (6 bases each). With 5 bases removed from V and 0 bases from J, the gap between germline ends came to 11 bases. The CDR3 is 14 residues long. CDR3 residues: CASSAGHSSYEQYF. CDR3 nucleotide sequence: TGTGCCAGCAGTGCGGGACACTCCTCCTACGAGCAGTACTTC.

This clonotype has at least ten counts. The V and J genes are TRBV20-1 and TRBJ2-3; 14 bases are a match to TRBD2. V shed 1 base, J shed 4 bases, and the junction held 7 bases outside the gene matches. The CDR3 extends over 17 amino acids. CDR1 DFQATT and CDR2 SNEGSKA come from the germline V gene (reference sequence). The DNA of the CDR3 is TGCAGTGCTAGAGGGGGACTAGCGGGAGTTACGTCAGATACGCAGTATTTT. Its protein is CSARGGLAGVTSDTQYF.

The chain employs TRBV5-4 and TRBJ2-7; D might be TRBD2 (5 bases). The germline V gene encodes CDR1 SGHNT and CDR2 YYREEE (reference sequence). The CDR3 loop spans 13 amino acids. With 4 bases removed from V and 1 base from J, the gap between germline ends came to 9 bases. The CDR3, as DNA: TGTGCCAGCAGCAACCGGGATTCCTACGAGCAGTACTTC. Its translation is CASSNRDSYEQYF. Combining the CDR3 with reference TRBV5-4 and TRBJ2-7 gives the whole variable domain ETGVTQSPTHLIKTRGQQVTLRCSSQSGHNTVSWYQQALGQGPQFIFQYYREEENGRGNFPPRFSGLQFPNYSSELNVNALELDDSALYLCASSNRDSYEQYFGPGTRLTVT.

A note on this clonotype: This may come from a read error, since a much larger clone is one base off. This sequence joins TRBV18 and TRBJ1-1; D is ambiguous. This CDR3 is 14 amino acids long. Germline CDR1 and CDR2: KGHSH and LQKENI. DNA for the CDR3: TGTGCCAGCTCACCGAACGGAATGAACACTGAAGTTTTCTTT. It yields the protein CASSPNGMNTEVFF.

This clonotype was seen repeatedly, ten times or more. V gene TRBV19 combines with J gene TRBJ1-4, with 11 nucleotides matching TRBD1. V dropped 5 bases and J dropped 0; count of bases not matched to a gene: 5. The length of the CDR3 is 17 residues. Germline lookup yields CDR1 LNHDA and CDR2 SQIVND (reference sequence). The CDR3 here is CASSPRDRGTTNEKLFF. In DNA form, the CDR3 reads TGTGCCAGTAGTCCCCGGGACAGGGGGACAACTAATGAAAAACTGTTTTTT.

This chain links TRBV15 with TRBJ2-5; D is perhaps TRBD2 (5 bases). The V end lost 1 base, the J end lost 3 bases, and 6 bases lay between the germline ends. Germline loops: CDR1 LNHNV, CDR2 YYDKDF (reference sequence). The CDR3 totals 13 residues. This CDR3 is CATSRVEEETQYF. CDR3 nucleotides: TGTGCCACCAGCAGAGTGGAGGAAGAGACCCAGTACTTC.

The genes are TRBV20-1 and TRBJ1-6; D is possibly TRBD1 (5 bases). The CDR3 is 12 residues long. CDR1 is DFQATT, CDR2 SNEGSKA, per germline (reference sequence). V lost 8 bases, J lost 7 bases, and 12 bases lay in between. The CDR3 region is CSPREGNSPLHF. The CDR3 bases are TGCAGTCCAAGGGAGGGGAATTCACCCCTCCACTTT.

In its sample, this clonotype was seen a few times. The V and J genes are TRBV20-1 and TRBJ1-3; D is unclear. CDR1 and CDR2 from the germline V gene are DFQATT and SNEGSKA (reference sequence). The CDR3 contains 12 residues. The V end was cut by 5 bases, the J end by 4 bases, with 9 bases between. CDR3 bases: TGCAGTGCTCCGGTGGGGGGAAACACCATATATTTT. Encoded protein: CSAPVGGNTIYF.

This clonotype was seen ten or more times. V is TRBV28 and J is TRBJ2-3; 9 nucleotides agree with TRBD2. Germline CDR1 reads MDHEN; CDR2 reads SYDVKM. Trimming at V came to 7 bases and at J to 9 bases, leaving 11 bases not matched to a gene. This CDR3 is 14 amino acids long. The CDR3 region is CASMPGLAILTQYF. The CDR3 DNA follows: TGTGCCAGCATGCCCGGACTAGCGATACTGACGCAGTATTTT.

This clonotype was seen a few times. V gene TRBV29-1 combines with J gene TRBJ2-1; perhaps TRBD2 as D (5 bases). From germline, CDR1 is SQVTM and CDR2 ANQGSEA. The CDR3 is 11 residues long. V was shortened by 3 bases and J by 8 bases, with 8 bases between the two germline ends. Written as DNA, the CDR3 is TGCAGCGTTGATCTAGCCCATGAGCAGTTCTTC. Amino acid sequence: CSVDLAHEQFF.

At least ten counts were recorded for this clonotype. The chain has TRBV12-3 or TRBV12-4 and TRBJ2-1; 7 bases match TRBD2. After removal of 7 bases from V and 6 bases from J, the junction contained 9 bases not matched to a gene. The CDR3 is 14 residues long. The CDR3 reads CASTAGGKGNEQFF. In nucleotides, the CDR3 is TGTGCCAGCACCGCCGGGGGGAAGGGCAATGAGCAGTTCTTC.

This clonotype was seen a few times. The gene calls are TRBV12-3 or TRBV12-4 and TRBJ1-2; D may be TRBD1 (5 bases). Trimming stripped 3 bases from V and 7 bases from J, with 12 bases between. This CDR3 has 13 residues. DNA of the CDR3: TGTGCCAGCAGTTTGGTCAGGGAGGGTGGCTACACCTTC. Amino acid sequence: CASSLVREGGYTF.

The table lists this clonotype with many counts. The chain links TRBV5-1 to TRBJ2-7; D uncertain. The germline V and J ends were trimmed by 1 base and 0 bases, with 14 bases remaining between them. Germline V gene data show CDR1 as SGHRS and CDR2 as YFSETQ. CDR3 length equals 16 residues. The CDR3 DNA is TGCGCCAGCAGCTTGTCCGCAGCGTCTACCTCCTACGAGCAGTACTTC. Its translation is CASSLSAASTSYEQYF.

This chain uses TRBV6-1 with TRBJ2-7; 7 bases agree with TRBD1. The J segment lost 4 bases and the V segment lost 6 bases, leaving 6 bases of the junction unmatched. The CDR3 is 13 residues long. The germline gives CDR1 MNHNS, CDR2 SASEGT. The CDR3 spells CASSYDREYEQYF. The CDR3 DNA reads TGTGCCAGCAGCTATGACAGGGAGTACGAGCAGTACTTC.

This clonotype was seen many times. The chain is built from TRBV11-2 and TRBJ1-1; D is possibly TRBD1 (6 bases). This CDR3 is built from 14 residues. V was shortened by 3 bases and J by 2 bases, with 10 bases between the two germline ends. The germline CDR1 and CDR2 sequences are SGHAT and FQNNGV. For the CDR3, the DNA is TGTGCCAGCAGCTTTTCGACAGGCAACACTGAAGCTTTCTTT. It codes for CASSFSTGNTEAFF.

This clonotype was observed many times. This sequence joins TRBV7-2 and TRBJ1-5; no reliable D call. Germline CDR1 is SGHTA and CDR2 is FQGNSA. The CDR3 spans 13 residues. The V end lost 5 bases, the J end lost 7 bases, and 12 bases lay between the germline ends. CDR3 loop: CASSQDRYQPQHF. The DNA of the CDR3 is TGTGCCAGCAGCCAAGACCGTTACCAGCCCCAGCATTTT.

This clonotype was detected many times. The V call is TRBV12-3 or TRBV12-4, the J call TRBJ2-7; D not certain. The CDR3 contains 13 residues. Trimming shortened V by 6 bases and J by 6 bases, and 15 bases separated the two germline ends. The CDR3 DNA follows: TGTGCCAGCAGCCTCGCCCTTCGAATCGAGCAGTACTTC. Its translation: CASSLALRIEQYF.

The sample holds a few counts of this clonotype. The chain uses TRBV20-1 and TRBJ1-1; D possibly corresponds to TRBD1 (5 bases). This CDR3 contains 14 residues. Germline values: CDR1 DFQATT, CDR2 SNEGSKA (reference sequence). The V end lost 5 bases, the J end lost 1 base, and 14 bases lay between the germline ends. The CDR3 loop reads CSALPGRTNTEAFF. The CDR3 DNA reads as TGCAGTGCTCTCCCGGGACGGACGAACACTGAAGCTTTCTTT.

This clonotype was seen only a few times. J is TRBJ2-4 and V is TRBV7-2; 16 bases align to TRBD2. The germline gives CDR1 SGHTA, CDR2 FQGNSA. The CDR3 sequence is 17 residues long. Trimming removed 5 bases from V and 5 bases from J; junction bases left unmatched: 6. CDR3 loop: CASSPPGLAGGQNIQYF. Written as DNA, the CDR3 is TGTGCCAGCAGCCCCCCGGGACTAGCGGGGGGGCAAAACATTCAGTACTTC.

The chain couples TRBV19 to TRBJ1-4, with 11 positions matching TRBD1. The CDR3 length is 19 residues. With 5 bases clipped from V and 4 bases from J, the junction kept 15 bases outside the gene matches. Germline V CDR1 and CDR2: LNHDA, SQIVND (reference sequence). CDR3 DNA sequence: TGTGCCAGTAGTGCTGGGACAGGGGGAAGAATCCTACGTAATGAAAAACTGTTTTTT. Amino acid sequence: CASSAGTGGRILRNEKLFF.

The V and J genes are TRBV7-6 and TRBJ2-1; perhaps TRBD2 as D (6 bases). Between the trimmed V and J ends, which lost 2 bases and 6 bases, there was a span of 14 bases. In germline, CDR1 is SGHVS, CDR2 FNYEAQ. The CDR3 runs to 15 residues. The CDR3 reads CASSLTPSAGNEQFF. Here the CDR3 DNA reads TGTGCCAGCAGCTTAACACCTAGCGCGGGCAATGAGCAGTTCTTC. Supplemented by reference TRBV7-6 and TRBJ2-1, the full variable domain reads GAGVSQSPRYKVTKRGQDVALRCDPISGHVSLYWYRQALGQGPEFLTYFNYEAQQDKSGLPNDRFSAERPEGSISTLTIQRTEQRDSAMYRCASSLTPSAGNEQFFGPGTRLTVL.